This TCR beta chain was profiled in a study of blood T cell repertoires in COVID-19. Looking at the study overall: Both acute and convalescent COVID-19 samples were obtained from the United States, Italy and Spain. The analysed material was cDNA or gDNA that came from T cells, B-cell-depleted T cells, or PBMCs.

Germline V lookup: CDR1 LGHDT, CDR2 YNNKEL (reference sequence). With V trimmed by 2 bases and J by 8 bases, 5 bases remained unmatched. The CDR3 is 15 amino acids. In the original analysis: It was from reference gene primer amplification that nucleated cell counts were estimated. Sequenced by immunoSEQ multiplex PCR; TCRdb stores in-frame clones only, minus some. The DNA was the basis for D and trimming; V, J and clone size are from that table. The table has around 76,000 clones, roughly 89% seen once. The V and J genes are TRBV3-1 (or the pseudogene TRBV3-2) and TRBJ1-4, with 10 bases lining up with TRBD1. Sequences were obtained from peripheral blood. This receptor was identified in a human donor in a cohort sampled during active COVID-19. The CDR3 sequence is CASSQRTGGAEKLFF. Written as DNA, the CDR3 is TGTGCCAGCAGCCAACGGACAGGGGGGGCGGAAAAACTGTTTTTT.